This TCR beta chain was sequenced for a study of blood T cell repertoires in COVID-19. Study as a whole: The origin of the acute and convalescent COVID-19 samples was the United States, Italy and Spain. The analysed material was cDNA or gDNA that came from T cells, B-cell-depleted T cells, or PBMCs.

Germline CDR1 reads SGHAT; CDR2 reads FQNNGV. Trimming removed 5 bases at V and 1 base at J, with 8 bases between. The CDR3 consists of 13 residues. TCRdb's table, derived via immunoSEQ multiplex PCR, lists solely in-frame clones and lacks some. The data contain roughly 230,000 clones, around 90% of them seen just once; the ten biggest clones take up around 7%. The sequence came from a man aged 25 to 40 in a cohort exposed to, infected with or recovered from COVID-19 (not recorded which). V is TRBV11-2 and J is TRBJ1-1; D unresolved. Sequencing was performed on PBMCs or T cells enriched from blood (not recorded which). As DNA, the CDR3 is TGTGCCAGCAGCCTCACAAGGAACACTGAAGCTTTCTTT. This codes for CASSLTRNTEAFF. Full variable domain (remainder filled in from reference TRBV11-2 and TRBJ1-1): EAGVAQSPRYKIIEKRQSVAFWCNPISGHATLYWYQQILGQGPKLLIQFQNNGVVDDSQLPKDRFSAERLKGVDSTLKIQPAKLEDSAVYLCASSLTRNTEAFFGQGTRLTVV.